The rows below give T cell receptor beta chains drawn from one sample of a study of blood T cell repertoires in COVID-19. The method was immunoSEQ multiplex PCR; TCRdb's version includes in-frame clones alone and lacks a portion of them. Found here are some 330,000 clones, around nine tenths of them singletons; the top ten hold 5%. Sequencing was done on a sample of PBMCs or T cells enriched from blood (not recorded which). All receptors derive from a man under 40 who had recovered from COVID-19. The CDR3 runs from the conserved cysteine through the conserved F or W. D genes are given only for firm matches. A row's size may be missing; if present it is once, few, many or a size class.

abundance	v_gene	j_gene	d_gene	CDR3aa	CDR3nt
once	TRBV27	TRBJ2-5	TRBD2	CASSLSGTSQETQYF	TGTGCCAGCAGTTTATCAGGGACTAGTCAAGAGACCCAGTACTTC
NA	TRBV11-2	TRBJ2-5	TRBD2	CASSPWTSGGAAETQYF	TGTGCCAGCAGCCCCTGGACTAGCGGGGGGGCCGCAGAGACCCAGTACTTC
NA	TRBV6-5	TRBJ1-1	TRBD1	CASRQGSLNTEAFF	TGTGCCAGCAGACAGGGGAGCTTGAACACTGAAGCTTTCTTT
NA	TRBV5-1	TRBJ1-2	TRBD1	CASSPDRVRGYGYTF	TGCGCCAGCAGCCCGGACAGGGTCCGGGGCTATGGCTACACCTTC
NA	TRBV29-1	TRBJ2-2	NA	CSVEAESGELFF	TGCAGCGTTGAAGCCGAGTCTGGGGAGCTGTTTTTT
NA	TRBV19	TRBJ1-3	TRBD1	CASSFGTAGNTIYF	TGTGCCAGTAGTTTCGGGACAGCTGGAAACACCATATATTTT
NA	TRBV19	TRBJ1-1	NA	CASSIRGQNTEAFF	TGTGCCAGTAGTATAAGGGGACAGAACACTGAAGCTTTCTTT
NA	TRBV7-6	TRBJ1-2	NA	CASTKAGGGYTF	TGTGCCAGCACCAAGGCGGGGGGTGGCTACACCTTC
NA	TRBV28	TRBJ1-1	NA	CASKTGVNTEAFF	TGTGCCAGCAAGACAGGAGTTAACACTGAAGCTTTCTTT
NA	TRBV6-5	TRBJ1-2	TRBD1	CASRETGSHGYTF	TGTGCCAGCAGAGAGACAGGGTCGCATGGCTACACCTTC
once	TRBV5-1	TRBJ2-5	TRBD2	CASSWTPGGEGETQYF	TGCGCCAGCAGCTGGACCCCCGGGGGGGAGGGGGAGACCCAGTACTTC
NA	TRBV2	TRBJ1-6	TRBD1	CASTGTGEASPLHF	TGTGCCAGCACTGGGACAGGGGAAGCTTCACCCCTCCACTTT
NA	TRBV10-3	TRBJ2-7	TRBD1	CAISEPGTGGYEQYF	TGTGCCATCAGTGAGCCGGGGACAGGGGGGTACGAGCAGTACTTC
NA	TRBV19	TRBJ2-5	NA	CASSIQRSETQYF	TGTGCCAGTAGTATACAGCGGTCCGAGACCCAGTACTTC
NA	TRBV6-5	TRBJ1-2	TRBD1	CASSLFAQGVDGYTF	TGTGCCAGCAGTCTCTTCGCCCAGGGGGTGGATGGCTACACCTTC
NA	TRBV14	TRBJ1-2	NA	CASSQAVGALYGYTF	TGTGCCAGCAGCCAAGCTGTGGGGGCTCTCTATGGCTACACCTTC
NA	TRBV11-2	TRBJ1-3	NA	CASSYSGSVGNTIYF	TGTGCCAGCAGCTACTCCGGGTCAGTCGGAAACACCATATATTTT
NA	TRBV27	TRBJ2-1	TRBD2	CASGIMGLAGGWVNEQFF	TGTGCCAGCGGAATAATGGGACTAGCGGGGGGGTGGGTGAATGAGCAGTTCTTC
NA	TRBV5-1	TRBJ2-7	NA	CASGPTVAASSYEQYF	TGCGCCAGTGGCCCCACGGTGGCGGCGAGCTCCTACGAGCAGTACTTC
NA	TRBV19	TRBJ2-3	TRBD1	CASSRSGTGASTDTQYF	TGTGCCAGTAGTAGATCCGGGACAGGGGCTAGCACAGATACGCAGTATTTT
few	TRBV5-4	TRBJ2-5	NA	CASSLERTPETQYF	TGTGCCAGCAGCTTGGAAAGGACTCCAGAGACCCAGTACTTC
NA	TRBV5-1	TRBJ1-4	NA	CASSLRDGLNEKLFF	TGCGCCAGCAGCTTAAGGGACGGACTAAATGAAAAACTGTTTTTT
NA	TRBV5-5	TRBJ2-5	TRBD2	CASSPGTSGGAIETQYF	TGTGCCAGCAGCCCCGGGACTAGCGGGGGGGCGATAGAGACCCAGTACTTC